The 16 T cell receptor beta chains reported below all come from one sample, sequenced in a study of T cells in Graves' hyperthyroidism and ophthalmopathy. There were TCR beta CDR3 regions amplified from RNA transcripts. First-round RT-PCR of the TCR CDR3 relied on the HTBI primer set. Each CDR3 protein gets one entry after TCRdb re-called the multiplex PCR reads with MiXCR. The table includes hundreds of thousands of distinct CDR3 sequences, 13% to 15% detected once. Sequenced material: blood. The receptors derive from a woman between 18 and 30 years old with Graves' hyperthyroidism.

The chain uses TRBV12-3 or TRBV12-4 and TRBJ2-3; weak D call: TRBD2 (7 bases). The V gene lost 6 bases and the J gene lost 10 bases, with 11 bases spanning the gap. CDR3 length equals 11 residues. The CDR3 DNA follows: TGTGCCAGCAGCTCGGGGGGCCCGCAGTATTTT. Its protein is CASSSGGPQYF.

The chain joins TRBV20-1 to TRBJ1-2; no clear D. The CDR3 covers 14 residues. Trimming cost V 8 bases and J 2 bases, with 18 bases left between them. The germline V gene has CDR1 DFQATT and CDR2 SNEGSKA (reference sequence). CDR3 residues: CSTKQERANYGYTF. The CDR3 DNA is TGCAGTACAAAGCAAGAGAGGGCAAACTATGGCTACACCTTC.

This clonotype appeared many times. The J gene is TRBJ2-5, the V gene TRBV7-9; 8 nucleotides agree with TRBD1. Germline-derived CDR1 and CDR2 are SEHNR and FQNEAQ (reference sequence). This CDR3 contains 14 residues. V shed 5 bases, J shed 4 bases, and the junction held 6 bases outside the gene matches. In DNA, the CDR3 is TGTGCCAGCAGCCGGACAGGGAGAGTAGAGACCCAGTACTTC. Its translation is CASSRTGRVETQYF.

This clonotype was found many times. The CDR3 loop reads CASSFSGLRASVHEQYF. Written as DNA, the CDR3 is TGTGCCAGCAGCTTCTCAGGGCTTCGCGCCTCAGTCCACGAGCAGTACTTC. The chain joins TRBV13 to TRBJ2-7; TRBD1 is a possible D gene (5 bases). Germline CDR1 PRHDT, CDR2 FYEKMQ (reference sequence). The CDR3 has 17 residues. Trimming left V 3 bases short and J 5 bases short, with 23 bases between.

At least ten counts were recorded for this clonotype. DNA for the CDR3: TGTGCCAGCAGCTTATCTATCAAGGGCTATAGCAATCAGCCCCAGCATTTT. It encodes CASSLSIKGYSNQPQHF. The J gene is TRBJ1-5, the V gene TRBV13; D is unresolved. This CDR3 spans 17 amino acids. Trimming took 2 bases from V and 0 from J, leaving 14 bases between them. Germline lookup yields CDR1 PRHDT and CDR2 FYEKMQ (reference sequence).

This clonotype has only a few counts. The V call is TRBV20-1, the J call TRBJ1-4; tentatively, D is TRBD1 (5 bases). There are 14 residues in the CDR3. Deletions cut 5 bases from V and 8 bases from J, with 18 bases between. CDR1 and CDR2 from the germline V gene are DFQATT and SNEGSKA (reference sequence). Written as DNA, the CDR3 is TGCAGTGCTCCTAGGGGCAGGGTTAGGGAAAAACTGTTTTTT. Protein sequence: CSAPRGRVREKLFF.

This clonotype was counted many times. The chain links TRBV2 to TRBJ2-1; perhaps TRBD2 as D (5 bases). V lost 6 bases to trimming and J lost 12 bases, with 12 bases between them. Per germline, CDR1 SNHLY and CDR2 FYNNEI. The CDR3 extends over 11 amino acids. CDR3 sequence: CASRGSSWQFF. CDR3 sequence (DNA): TGTGCCAGCAGGGGATCTAGCTGGCAGTTCTTC. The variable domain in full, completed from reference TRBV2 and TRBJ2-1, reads EPEVTQTPSHQVTQMGQEVILRCVPISNHLYFYWYRQILGQKVEFLVSFYNNEISEKSEIFDDQFSVERPDGSNFTLKIRSTKLEDSAMYFCASRGSSWQFFGPGTRLTVL.

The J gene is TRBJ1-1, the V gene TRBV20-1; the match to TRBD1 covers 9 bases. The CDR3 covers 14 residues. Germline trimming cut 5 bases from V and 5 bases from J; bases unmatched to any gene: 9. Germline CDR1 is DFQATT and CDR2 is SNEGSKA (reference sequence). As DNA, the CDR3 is TGCAGTGCTTCCAAACAGGGGGCGCGTACTGAAGCTTTCTTT. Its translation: CSASKQGARTEAFF.

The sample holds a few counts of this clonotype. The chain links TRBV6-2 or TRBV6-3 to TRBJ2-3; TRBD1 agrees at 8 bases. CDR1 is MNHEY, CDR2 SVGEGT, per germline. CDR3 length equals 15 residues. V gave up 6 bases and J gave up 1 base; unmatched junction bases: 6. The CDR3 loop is CASRPTGAGTDTQYF. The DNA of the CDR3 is TGTGCCAGCAGGCCGACAGGGGCGGGCACAGATACGCAGTATTTT.

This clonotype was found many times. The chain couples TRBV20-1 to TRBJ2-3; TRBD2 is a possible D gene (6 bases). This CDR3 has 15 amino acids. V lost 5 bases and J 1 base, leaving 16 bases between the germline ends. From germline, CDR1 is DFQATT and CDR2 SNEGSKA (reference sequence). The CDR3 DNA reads TGCAGTGCTCAACTAGCTCATCGCGGCACAGATACGCAGTATTTT. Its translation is CSAQLAHRGTDTQYF.

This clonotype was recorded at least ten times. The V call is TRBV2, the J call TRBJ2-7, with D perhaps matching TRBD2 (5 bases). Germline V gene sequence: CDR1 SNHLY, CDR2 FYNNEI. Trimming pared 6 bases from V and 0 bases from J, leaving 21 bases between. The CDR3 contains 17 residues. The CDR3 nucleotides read TGTGCCAGCAGGGAAAACCGGGGTCTTACCAGCTCCTACGAGCAGTACTTC. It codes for CASRENRGLTSSYEQYF.

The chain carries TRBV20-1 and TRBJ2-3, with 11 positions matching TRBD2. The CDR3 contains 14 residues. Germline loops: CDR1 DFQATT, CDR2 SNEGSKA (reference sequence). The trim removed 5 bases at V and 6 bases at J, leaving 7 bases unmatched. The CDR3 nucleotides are TGCAGTGCTTTCGGGACTAGCGGAGGGGATACGCAGTATTTT. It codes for CSAFGTSGGDTQYF.

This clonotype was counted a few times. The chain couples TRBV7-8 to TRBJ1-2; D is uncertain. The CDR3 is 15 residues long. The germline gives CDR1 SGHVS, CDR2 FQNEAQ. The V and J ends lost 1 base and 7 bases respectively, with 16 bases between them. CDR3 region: CASSLGTATMAGYTF. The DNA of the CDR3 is TGTGCCAGCAGCTTAGGAACAGCCACTATGGCTGGCTACACCTTC. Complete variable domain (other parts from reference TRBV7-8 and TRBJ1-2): GAGVSQSPRYKVAKRGQDVALRCDPISGHVSLFWYQQALGQGPEFLTYFQNEAQLDKSGLPSDRFFAERPEGSVSTLKIQRTQQEDSAVYLCASSLGTATMAGYTFGSGTRLTVV.

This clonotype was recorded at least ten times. As DNA, the CDR3 is TGTGCCAGCATTCCTAGCGGGACTAGCGAGACCCAGTACTTC. It translates to CASIPSGTSETQYF. The genes are TRBV7-9 and TRBJ2-5, with 9 bases that match TRBD2. Germline values: CDR1 SEHNR, CDR2 FQNEAQ (reference sequence). The CDR3 covers 14 residues. V lost 7 bases and J lost 5; bases outside the gene matches: 8.

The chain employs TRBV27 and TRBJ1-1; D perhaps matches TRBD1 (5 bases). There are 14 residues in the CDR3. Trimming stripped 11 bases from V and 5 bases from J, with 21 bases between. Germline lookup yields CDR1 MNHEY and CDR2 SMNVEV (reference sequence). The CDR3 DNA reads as TGTGCCGTATCCAGGGTCCCCACGAGGACTGAAGCTTTCTTT. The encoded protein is CAVSRVPTRTEAFF.

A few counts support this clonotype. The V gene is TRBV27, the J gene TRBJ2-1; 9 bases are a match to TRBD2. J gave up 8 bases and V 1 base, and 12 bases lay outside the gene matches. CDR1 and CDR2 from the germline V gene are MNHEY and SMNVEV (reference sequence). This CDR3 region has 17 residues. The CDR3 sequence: CASSLYPGTSSRHEQFF. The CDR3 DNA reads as TGTGCCAGCAGTTTATACCCCGGGACTAGCAGTCGGCATGAGCAGTTCTTC.